The following is a T cell receptor beta chain sequence with its context. The data stem from a study of blood T cell repertoires in COVID-19. Study in general: COVID-19 samples from acute and convalescent phases originated in the United States, Italy and Spain.

Data came from immunoSEQ multiplex PCR; TCRdb stores just in-frame clones and leaves some out. The repertoire consists of 110,000 to 150,000 clones, with around 80% occurring once and the leading ten covering roughly 3.6%. Germline assignment: CDR1 SGHTA and CDR2 FQGNSA. V lost 5 bases, J lost 0 bases, and 14 bases lay in between. The CDR3 contains 15 residues. The source of this sequence is a man aged 65 to 85 who had recovered from COVID-19. The sample was peripheral blood. The V gene is TRBV7-2, the J gene TRBJ2-7, with D tentatively TRBD1 (6 bases). The CDR3 spells CASSEDSSFSYEQYF. CDR3 DNA: TGTGCCAGCAGCGAGGACAGTAGTTTCTCCTACGAGCAGTACTTC.